This entry describes one T cell receptor beta chain. What it binds is unknown. The CDR3 length is 14 residues. CDR1 DFQATT and CDR2 SNEGSKA come from the germline V gene (reference sequence). With V trimmed by 4 bases and J by 1 base, 3 bases remained unmatched. This specimen belongs to a study of T cells in Graves' hyperthyroidism and ophthalmopathy. The investigators amplified TCR beta CDR3 regions from RNA transcripts. An initial round of RT-PCR targeting the TCR CDR3 relied on the HTBI primer set. Using its own MiXCR run on the multiplex PCR reads, TCRdb lists one record per CDR3 protein. The sample lists 500,000 to 800,000 distinct CDR3 sequences, approximately 42% occurring once. Study outcomes and limitations: Among clonotypes expanded in thyroid above 0.001, most were also found in blood.

The sequencing sample was made of peripheral blood or thyroid tissue (not recorded which). The rearrangement uses TRBV20-1 and TRBJ2-2, with 7 positions matching TRBD1. This clonotype originated in an adult man with Graves' disease, either hyperthyroidism or ophthalmopathy (not recorded which). CDR3 nucleotide sequence: TGCAGTGCTACGACAGGGCTGAACACCGGGGAGCTGTTTTTT. Translation gives CSATTGLNTGELFF.